The 17 T cell receptor beta chains given below trace back to one sample, sequenced in a study of cytomegalovirus exposure and HLA in healthy donors. Vbeta (60) and Jbeta (13) primers were used in the PCR. TCRdb's copy holds only in-frame clones and misses some; the assay was immunoSEQ multiplex PCR. The data show roughly 100,000 clones, 78% seen once. The sequenced sample was PBMCs. The receptors were gathered from a woman aged 40 to 50 in good health and CMV-seronegative.

The gene calls are TRBV4-1 and TRBJ2-1; 8 nucleotides match TRBD2. The germline V gene has CDR1 MGHRA and CDR2 YSYEKL. V dropped 1 base and J dropped 9; count of bases not matched to a gene: 2. This CDR3 contains 13 residues. The CDR3 nucleotides are TGCGCCAGCAGCCAAGTTGCGGGAGGTGAGCAGTTCTTC. Translated: CASSQVAGGEQFF.

The rearrangement links TRBV11-2 to TRBJ2-4; D perhaps matches TRBD2 (6 bases). The CDR3 length is 15 residues. From germline, CDR1 is SGHAT and CDR2 FQNNGV. V was shortened by 3 bases and J by 3 bases, with 12 bases between the two germline ends. DNA for the CDR3: TGTGCCAGCAGCTTCCCGGGGGATGTCAAAAACATTCAGTACTTC. Translation: CASSFPGDVKNIQYF.

This chain joins TRBV30 and TRBJ1-2; 8 bases fit TRBD1. Trimming removed 5 bases from V and 6 bases from J; junction bases left unmatched: 11. CDR3 length equals 14 residues. CDR1 is GTSNPN and CDR2 is SVGIG in the germline V gene (reference sequence). The CDR3 DNA follows: TGTGCCTGGGACAGGGGAGGCCTTGGGGATGGCTACACCTTC. This encodes CAWDRGGLGDGYTF.

The chain links TRBV5-1 to TRBJ2-1; 9 bases are a match to TRBD2. With V trimmed by 3 bases and J by 5 bases, 12 bases remained unmatched. The germline gives CDR1 SGHRS, CDR2 YFSETQ. The CDR3 spans 17 residues. CDR3 region: CASSSLGGRVTNNEQFF. Written as DNA, the CDR3 is TGCGCCAGCAGCTCCCTCGGCGGGAGGGTTACAAACAATGAGCAGTTCTTC.

There are a few counts of this clone. The chain links TRBV7-6 to TRBJ2-4, with D hard to call. CDR3 length: 13 residues. Trimming removed 3 bases at V and 4 bases at J, with 7 bases between. In germline, CDR1 is SGHVS, CDR2 FNYEAQ. CDR3 sequence (DNA): TGTGCCAGCAGCTTCAACGCGAAAAACATTCAGTACTTC. It codes for CASSFNAKNIQYF.

In its sample, this clone was seen once. This chain links TRBV28 with TRBJ2-3; D is possibly TRBD2 (6 bases). CDR3 size: 16 residues. CDR1 is MDHEN and CDR2 is SYDVKM in the germline V gene. V was trimmed by 2 bases and J by 4 bases, leaving 16 bases between them. The CDR3 region has the DNA TGTGCCAGCAGTTTAGGCGGGGCGATCGGTGCAGATACGCAGTATTTT. Translating gives CASSLGGAIGADTQYF.

The chain employs TRBV7-3 and TRBJ2-3, with TRBD1 as a possible D gene (6 bases). This CDR3 contains 13 residues. Germline assignment: CDR1 SGHTA and CDR2 FQGTGA. The V end was cut by 5 bases, the J end by 5 bases, with 11 bases between. The CDR3 loop is CASSLDRKDTQYF. The CDR3 bases are TGTGCCAGCAGCCTGGACAGAAAAGATACGCAGTATTTT.

The J gene is TRBJ2-3, the V gene TRBV2; 9 bases are a match to TRBD2. The V and J ends lost 5 bases and 0 bases, in that order; junction bases with no gene match: 3. Germline CDR1 SNHLY, CDR2 FYNNEI. This CDR3 is built from 15 residues. The CDR3: CASSPGLASTDTQYF. The CDR3 nucleotides read TGTGCCAGCAGTCCTGGACTAGCGAGCACAGATACGCAGTATTTT.

The chain joins TRBV28 to TRBJ1-3, with D tentatively TRBD1 (5 bases). V was clipped by 3 bases and J by 5 bases, with 8 bases between them. CDR3 length: 13 amino acids. Germline assignment: CDR1 MDHEN and CDR2 SYDVKM. CDR3 coding DNA: TGTGCCAGCAGTTTGGGGCGGAGAAACACCATATATTTT. Residues: CASSLGRRNTIYF.

This clone turned up a few times. The genes are TRBV27 and TRBJ2-7; TRBD1 aligns across 8 bases. The CDR3 extends over 14 amino acids. Germline V CDR1 and CDR2: MNHEY, SMNVEV (reference sequence). J was trimmed by 6 bases and V by 6 bases; bases with no gene match: 10. The CDR3 loop is CASSLNARGLEQYF. The DNA of the CDR3 is TGTGCCAGCAGCCTAAATGCCAGGGGGCTCGAGCAGTACTTC.

This clone has just a few counts. The chain employs TRBV6-1 and TRBJ1-1; D ambiguous. V lost 4 bases and J 4 bases, leaving 16 bases between the germline ends. The V gene's germline CDR1 is MNHNS and CDR2 SASEGT. The CDR3 has 15 residues. This CDR3 is CASSALRAVTTEAFF. The CDR3, as DNA: TGTGCCAGCAGTGCGCTGCGGGCGGTGACCACTGAAGCTTTCTTT.

The V call is TRBV19, the J call TRBJ1-2; possibly TRBD1 for D (5 bases). Looked up from germline, CDR1 is LNHDA and CDR2 is SQIVND (reference sequence). The length of the CDR3 is 12 residues. The V and J ends lost 5 bases and 8 bases respectively, with 12 bases between them. The chain's CDR3 is CASSGQGGGYTF. CDR3 nucleotide sequence: TGTGCCAGTAGTGGGCAGGGCGGCGGCTACACCTTC.

This sequence joins TRBV5-4 and TRBJ1-1, with unresolved D. Germline CDR1 reads SGHNT; CDR2 reads YYREEE (reference sequence). The CDR3 contains 15 residues. V was clipped by 2 bases and J by 3 bases, with 14 bases between them. CDR3 DNA: TGTGCCAGCAGCTTTCAACGGGGTAGGTACACTGAAGCTTTCTTT. Its translation is CASSFQRGRYTEAFF.

This chain uses TRBV28 with TRBJ2-5; D might be TRBD1 (6 bases). Germline V CDR1 and CDR2: MDHEN, SYDVKM. V lost 3 bases and J 2 bases, leaving 13 bases between the germline ends. There are 15 residues in the CDR3. The CDR3 loop reads CASSFQGFGQETQYF. DNA for the CDR3: TGTGCCAGCAGTTTTCAGGGGTTCGGGCAAGAGACCCAGTACTTC.

The gene calls are TRBV29-1 and TRBJ2-1, with TRBD2 identical over 9 bases. CDR3 size: 16 residues. Germline V gives CDR1 SQVTM, CDR2 ANQGSEA. DNA of the CDR3: TGCACCAGCGTGGGGAGCGGGGGGAGCTCCTACAATGAGCAGTTCTTC. Amino acids: CTSVGSGGSSYNEQFF.

The chain uses TRBV28 and TRBJ2-1, with TRBD2 matching 7 bases. V lost 4 bases to trimming and J lost 9 bases; unmatched junction nucleotides: 18. Germline CDR1 MDHEN, CDR2 SYDVKM. This CDR3 region has 17 residues. CDR3 sequence reads: CASSSRKRAGVDGEQFF. The CDR3 nucleotides read TGTGCCAGCAGTTCCCGGAAAAGGGCGGGAGTTGACGGTGAGCAGTTCTTC.

The rearrangement joins TRBV28 to TRBJ1-6; 7 positions match TRBD1. Germline V gives CDR1 MDHEN, CDR2 SYDVKM. This CDR3 is built from 15 residues. The J segment lost 5 bases and the V segment lost 5 bases, leaving 6 bases of the junction unmatched. The CDR3 coding sequence is TGTGCCAGCAGTCCCTCAACAGGGGATAATTCACCCCTCCACTTT. As protein: CASSPSTGDNSPLHF.